What follows are 8 T cell receptor beta chains derived from one specimen sequenced in a study of radiotherapy plus CTLA-4 blockade in lung cancer. The assay was immunoSEQ multiplex PCR, and TCRdb's table has in-frame clones only and misses some. The sample carries about 99,000 clones, around nine tenths recorded once. The sequenced sample was peripheral blood, obtained from a patient treated with radiotherapy plus ipilimumab. These receptors all stem from a human donor with non-small cell lung cancer that progressed on radiotherapy plus ipilimumab.

This clone has only one observation. This chain connects TRBV6-5 to TRBJ2-1, with 10 bases matching TRBD1. V gave up 4 bases and J gave up 7 bases; unmatched junction bases: 7. Germline-derived CDR1 and CDR2 are MNHEY and SVGAGI. The CDR3 sequence is 15 residues long. Written as DNA, the CDR3 is TGTGCCAGCAGTTTCCGGGGACAGGGGCGAAATGAGCAGTTCTTC. It codes for CASSFRGQGRNEQFF.

The gene calls are TRBV4-1 and TRBJ2-3; D unclear. V was pared by 2 bases and J by 6 bases, with 9 bases between. CDR1 and CDR2 (germline): MGHRA, YSYEKL. The CDR3 is 13 residues long. For the CDR3, the DNA is TGCGCCAGCAGCCAACCCGGGCGGGATACGCAGTATTTT. Its protein product is CASSQPGRDTQYF.

This clone occurred once. CDR3 in amino acids: CASSQDTDSGRSNEQFF. Written as DNA, the CDR3 is TGCGCCAGCAGCCAAGATACGGACTCGGGACGAAGCAATGAGCAGTTCTTC. The rearrangement links TRBV4-1 to TRBJ2-1; D could derive from TRBD1 or TRBD2 (5 bases each). The germline CDR1 and CDR2 sequences are MGHRA and YSYEKL. V dropped 0 bases and J dropped 6 bases, with 18 bases sitting between them. This CDR3 spans 17 amino acids.

This clone showed up just a few times. This sequence joins TRBV5-1 and TRBJ2-7; 7 bases agree with TRBD1. The CDR3 loop spans 13 amino acids. CDR1 is SGHRS and CDR2 is YFSETQ in the germline V gene. The junction had 0 bases not matched to a gene; V was cut back by 1 base and J by 2 bases. The CDR3 here is CASSLRGPYEQYF. The CDR3 DNA follows: TGCGCCAGCAGCTTGAGGGGGCCCTACGAGCAGTACTTC.

The chain employs TRBV5-1 and TRBJ2-1, with 7 positions matching TRBD2. Trimming at V came to 4 bases and at J to 8 bases, leaving 12 bases not matched to a gene. The CDR3 runs 15 residues. CDR1 SGHRS and CDR2 YFSETQ come from the germline V gene. The CDR3 bases are TGCGCCAGCAGCCTGGCCGGTTCTAGCGGACATGAGCAGTTCTTC. As protein: CASSLAGSSGHEQFF.

This chain joins TRBV6-5 and TRBJ1-3, with 7 bases identical to TRBD1. Germline CDR1 MNHEY, CDR2 SVGAGI. V lost 6 bases and J lost 2; bases outside the gene matches: 4. This CDR3 spans 14 amino acids. CDR3 DNA sequence: TGTGCCAGCAGCTCCGACAGGGCTGGAAACACCATATATTTT. Its translation is CASSSDRAGNTIYF.

This sequence joins TRBV13 and TRBJ2-7; no reliable D call. CDR1 is PRHDT and CDR2 is FYEKMQ in the germline V gene (reference sequence). V lost 3 bases, J lost 5 bases, and 14 bases lay in between. The CDR3 consists of 14 residues. The CDR3 is CASSFFTETHEQYF. The CDR3 coding sequence is TGTGCCAGCAGCTTTTTTACGGAAACTCACGAGCAGTACTTC.

The chain links TRBV27 to TRBJ2-7; D unresolved. This CDR3 region has 13 residues. The V and J ends lost 3 bases and 4 bases respectively, with 10 bases between them. CDR1 and CDR2 from the germline V gene are MNHEY and SMNVEV (reference sequence). In nucleotides, the CDR3 is TGTGCCAGCAGTTTTAGAGGTGGTTACGAGCAGTACTTC. It codes for CASSFRGGYEQYF.